A single sample gave rise to the 6 T cell receptor beta chains below, sequenced in a study of vaccination and CD4 T cells after COVID-19. Their specific antigens are unknown. Treatment defined: approximately 11-day PBMC culture with coronavirus spike peptide pools or control peptides (ViraFEST assay). With the Oncomine TCR Beta short-read assay, DNA from cultured CD4+ T cells was sequenced. One entry per CDR3 protein, called by TCRdb with MiXCR from the PCR reads. The sample records approximately 14,000 distinct CDR3 sequences, 55% to 85% being singletons. Sequences were obtained from CD4+ T cells from blood, cultured in vitro. The receptors were sampled from a human donor who had recovered from COVID-19.

The sample holds a few counts of this clonotype. The V and J genes are TRBV6-4 and TRBJ1-2; perhaps TRBD1 as D (6 bases). CDR1 MRHNA and CDR2 SNTAGT come from the germline V gene. V lost 9 bases and J lost 4, with 18 bases in between. The CDR3 loop spans 14 amino acids. In nucleotides, the CDR3 is TGTGCCAGTCGACCAGGGGAGGGGGTCTATGGCTACACCTTC. It encodes CASRPGEGVYGYTF.

This chain connects TRBV9 to TRBJ1-1; D is ambiguous. Trimming removed 0 bases from V and 1 base from J, with 10 bases in between. Germline CDR1 is SGDLS and CDR2 is YYNGEE. The length of the CDR3 is 15 residues. The CDR3 nucleotides are TGTGCCAGCAGCGTAGCAGGACCCTCGAACACTGAAGCTTTCTTT. Its translation: CASSVAGPSNTEAFF.

V is TRBV7-2 and J is TRBJ1-1; D might be TRBD1 (5 bases). Trimming removed 5 bases from V and 1 base from J, with 8 bases in between. This CDR3 spans 13 amino acids. Per germline, CDR1 SGHTA and CDR2 FQGNSA. The CDR3 reads CASSGGTNTEAFF. Here the CDR3 DNA reads TGTGCCAGCAGCGGGGGGACGAACACTGAAGCTTTCTTT. The full variable domain, completed using reference TRBV7-2 and TRBJ1-1, is GAGVSQSPSNKVTEKGKDVELRCDPISGHTALYWYRQSLGQGLEFLIYFQGNSAPDKSGLPSDRFSAERTGGSVSTLTIQRTQQEDSAVYLCASSGGTNTEAFFGQGTRLTVV.

This sequence joins TRBV7-2 and TRBJ2-7, with a possible D match to TRBD2 (5 bases). V lost 5 bases, J lost 0 bases, and 20 bases lay in between. Looked up from germline, CDR1 is SGHTA and CDR2 is FQGNSA. The CDR3 is 17 amino acids. This chain's CDR3 is CASSGRNLATSSYEQYF. For the CDR3, the DNA is TGTGCCAGCAGCGGGAGAAACCTAGCCACGAGCTCCTACGAGCAGTACTTC.

This chain connects TRBV2 to TRBJ1-5; 8 bases align to TRBD1. Trimming removed 6 bases from V and 7 bases from J; junction bases left unmatched: 11. This CDR3 contains 15 residues. The germline V gene has CDR1 SNHLY and CDR2 FYNNEI. CDR3 bases: TGTGCCAGCAGACGGCAGGGGGCGGTGGGACAGCCCCAGCATTTT. It codes for CASRRQGAVGQPQHF.

Only a few counts were recorded for this clonotype. This chain links TRBV6-2 or TRBV6-3 with TRBJ1-5; D is ambiguous. The V gene lost 10 bases and the J gene lost 2 bases, with 12 bases spanning the gap. Germline V lookup: CDR1 MNHEY, CDR2 SVGEGT. This CDR3 spans 13 amino acids. CDR3 in amino acids: CANLTWGNQPQHF. In DNA form, the CDR3 reads TGTGCCAACTTAACATGGGGCAATCAGCCCCAGCATTTT.